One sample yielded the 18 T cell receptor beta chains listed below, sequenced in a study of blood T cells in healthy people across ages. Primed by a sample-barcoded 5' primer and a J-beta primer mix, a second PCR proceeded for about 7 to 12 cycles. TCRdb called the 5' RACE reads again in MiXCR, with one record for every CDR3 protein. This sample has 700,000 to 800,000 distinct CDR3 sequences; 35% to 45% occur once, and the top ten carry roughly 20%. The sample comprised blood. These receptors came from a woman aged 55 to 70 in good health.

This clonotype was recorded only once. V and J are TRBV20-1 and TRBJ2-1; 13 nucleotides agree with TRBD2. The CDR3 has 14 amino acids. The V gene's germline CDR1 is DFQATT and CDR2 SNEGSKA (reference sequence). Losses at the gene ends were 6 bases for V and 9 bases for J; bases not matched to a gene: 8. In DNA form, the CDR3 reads TGCAGTGCACAACTAGCGGGAGGGCGGGGTGAGCAGTTCTTC. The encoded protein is CSAQLAGGRGEQFF.

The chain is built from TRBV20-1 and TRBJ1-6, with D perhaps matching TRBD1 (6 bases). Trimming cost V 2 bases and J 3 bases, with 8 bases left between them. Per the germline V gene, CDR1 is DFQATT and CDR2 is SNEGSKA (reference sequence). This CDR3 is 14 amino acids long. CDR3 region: CSARRRGYNSPLHF. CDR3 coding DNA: TGCAGTGCTAGACGCAGGGGCTATAATTCACCCCTCCACTTT.

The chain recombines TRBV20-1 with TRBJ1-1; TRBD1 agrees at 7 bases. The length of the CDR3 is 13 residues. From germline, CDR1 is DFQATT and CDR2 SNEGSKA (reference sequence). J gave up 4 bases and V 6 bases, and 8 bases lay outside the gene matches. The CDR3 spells CSALTGTTTEAFF. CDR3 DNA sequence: TGCAGTGCATTGACAGGGACGACCACTGAAGCTTTCTTT.

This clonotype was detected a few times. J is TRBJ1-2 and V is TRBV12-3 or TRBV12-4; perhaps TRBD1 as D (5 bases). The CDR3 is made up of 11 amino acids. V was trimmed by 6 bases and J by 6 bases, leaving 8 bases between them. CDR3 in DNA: TGTGCCAGCAGGACAGCCGATGGCTACACCTTC. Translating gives CASRTADGYTF.

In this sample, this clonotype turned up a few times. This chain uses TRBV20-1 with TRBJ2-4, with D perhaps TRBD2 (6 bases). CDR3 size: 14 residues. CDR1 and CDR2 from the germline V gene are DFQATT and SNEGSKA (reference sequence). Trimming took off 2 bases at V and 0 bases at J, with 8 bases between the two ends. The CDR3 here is CSARPGLAKNIQYF. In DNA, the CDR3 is TGCAGTGCTAGACCGGGACTAGCCAAAAACATTCAGTACTTC.

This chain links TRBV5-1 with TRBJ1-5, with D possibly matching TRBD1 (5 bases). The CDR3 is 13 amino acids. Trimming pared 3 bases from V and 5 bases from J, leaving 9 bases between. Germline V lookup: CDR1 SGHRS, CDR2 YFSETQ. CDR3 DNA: TGCGCCAGCAGCTGTAGAGGGGATCAGCCCCAGCATTTT. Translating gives CASSCRGDQPQHF.

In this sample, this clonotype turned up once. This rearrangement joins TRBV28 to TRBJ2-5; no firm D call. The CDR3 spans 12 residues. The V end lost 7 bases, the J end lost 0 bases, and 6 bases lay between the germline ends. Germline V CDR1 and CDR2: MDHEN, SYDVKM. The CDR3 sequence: CASIGYQETQYF. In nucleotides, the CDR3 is TGTGCCAGCATAGGGTACCAAGAGACCCAGTACTTC.

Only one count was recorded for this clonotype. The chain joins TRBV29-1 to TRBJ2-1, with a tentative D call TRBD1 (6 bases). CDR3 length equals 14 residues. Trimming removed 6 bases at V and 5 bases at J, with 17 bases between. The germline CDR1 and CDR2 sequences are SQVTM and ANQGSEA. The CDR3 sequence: CSVDTGFKNNEQFF. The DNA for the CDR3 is TGCAGCGTCGACACAGGGTTTAAGAACAATGAGCAGTTCTTC.

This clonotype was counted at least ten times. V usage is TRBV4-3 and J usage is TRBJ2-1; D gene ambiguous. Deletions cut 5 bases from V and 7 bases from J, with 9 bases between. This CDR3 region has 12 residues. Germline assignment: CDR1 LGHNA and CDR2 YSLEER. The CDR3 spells CASSAHSNEQFF. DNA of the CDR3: TGCGCCAGCAGCGCACACTCAAATGAGCAGTTCTTC.

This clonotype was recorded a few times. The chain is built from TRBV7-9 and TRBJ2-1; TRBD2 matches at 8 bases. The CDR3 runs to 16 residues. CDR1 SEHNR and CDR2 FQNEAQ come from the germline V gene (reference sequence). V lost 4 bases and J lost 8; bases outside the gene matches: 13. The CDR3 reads CASSSTWSGSKDEQFF. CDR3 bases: TGTGCCAGCAGCTCCACGTGGAGCGGGAGTAAAGATGAGCAGTTCTTC.

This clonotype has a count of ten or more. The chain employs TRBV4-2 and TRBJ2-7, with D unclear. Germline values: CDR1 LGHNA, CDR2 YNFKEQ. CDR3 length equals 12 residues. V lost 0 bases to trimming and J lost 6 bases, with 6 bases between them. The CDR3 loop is CASSQDHSEQYF. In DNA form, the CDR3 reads TGTGCCAGCAGCCAAGATCATAGCGAGCAGTACTTC.

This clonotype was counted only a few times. This CDR3 is CASSQTGYTF. Here the CDR3 DNA reads TGTGCCAGCAGCCAAACAGGCTACACCTTC. The V and J genes are TRBV7-9 and TRBJ1-2; D unresolved. The CDR3 is 10 residues long. V lost 5 bases and J 8 bases, leaving 6 bases between the germline ends. The V gene's germline CDR1 is SEHNR and CDR2 FQNEAQ (reference sequence).

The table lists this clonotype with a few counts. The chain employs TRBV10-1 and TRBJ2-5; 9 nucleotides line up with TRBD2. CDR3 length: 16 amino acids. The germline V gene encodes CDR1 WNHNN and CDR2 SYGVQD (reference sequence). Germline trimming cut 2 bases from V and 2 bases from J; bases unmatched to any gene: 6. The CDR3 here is CASSEGSGGVQETQYF. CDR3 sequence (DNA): TGCGCCAGCAGTGAGGGTAGCGGGGGTGTTCAAGAGACCCAGTACTTC.

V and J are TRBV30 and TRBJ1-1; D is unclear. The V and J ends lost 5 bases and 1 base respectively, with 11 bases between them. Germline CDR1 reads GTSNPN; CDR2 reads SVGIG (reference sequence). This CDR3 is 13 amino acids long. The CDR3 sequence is CAWAQETNTEAFF. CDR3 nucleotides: TGTGCCTGGGCGCAGGAGACGAACACTGAAGCTTTCTTT.

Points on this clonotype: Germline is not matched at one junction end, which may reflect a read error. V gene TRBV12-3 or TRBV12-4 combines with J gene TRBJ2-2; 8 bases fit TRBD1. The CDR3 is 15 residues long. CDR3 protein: CASSFDRGNTGEPFF. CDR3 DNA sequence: TGTGCCAGCAGTTTCGACAGGGGAAACACCGGGGAGCCGTTTTTT.

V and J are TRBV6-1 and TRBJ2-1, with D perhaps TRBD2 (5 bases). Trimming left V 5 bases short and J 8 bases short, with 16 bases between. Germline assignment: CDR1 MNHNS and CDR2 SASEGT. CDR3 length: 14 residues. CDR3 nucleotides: TGTGCCAGCAGTACTAGTATGGATTTGGATGAGCAGTTCTTC. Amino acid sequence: CASSTSMDLDEQFF.

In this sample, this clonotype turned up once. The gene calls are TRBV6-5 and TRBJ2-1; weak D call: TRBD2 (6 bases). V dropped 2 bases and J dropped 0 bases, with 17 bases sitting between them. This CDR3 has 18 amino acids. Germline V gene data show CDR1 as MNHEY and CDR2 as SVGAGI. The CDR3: CASSYGGGAPSSYNEQFF. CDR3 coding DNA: TGTGCCAGCAGTTACGGTGGAGGGGCCCCCAGCTCCTACAATGAGCAGTTCTTC.

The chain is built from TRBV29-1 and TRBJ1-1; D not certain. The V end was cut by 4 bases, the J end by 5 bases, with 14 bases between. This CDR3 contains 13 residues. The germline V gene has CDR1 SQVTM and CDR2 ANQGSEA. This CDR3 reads CSVGGGRETEAFF. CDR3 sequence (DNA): TGCAGCGTTGGGGGTGGAAGGGAGACTGAAGCTTTCTTT.